The clone carrying this T cell receptor beta chain has just a few counts. What it recognizes is unknown. This sample was taken from a study of Ad26.COV2.S vaccination and SARS-CoV-2 variants. Study overall: Recipients of Ad26.COV2.S got it intramuscularly, once or twice 56 days apart. Overall study findings and caveats: Recipients of vaccine and of placebo showed similar breadth of their non-spike TCR repertoires. Vaccine recipients showed a spike-specific TCR breadth that was higher than in placebo recipients.

TCRdb keeps only in-frame clones here, not all; method: immunoSEQ multiplex PCR. In the table there are 400,000 to 500,000 clones, roughly 87% of which are singletons. Deletions cut 2 bases from V and 4 bases from J, with 15 bases between. The CDR3 spans 16 residues. Looked up from germline, CDR1 is MNHEY and CDR2 is SVGEGT. Stated treatment: roughly 19 received Ad26.COV2.S at low or high dose, single or two shots; roughly five received placebo; per-sample allocation not given. Samples analyzed were those drawn on day 63 after the first vaccine or placebo injection. Wuhan-strain SARS-CoV-2 spike was expressed by the Ad26 vector that made up the vaccine.

Material: peripheral blood, obtained in a trial of Ad26.COV2.S vaccine versus placebo. This clonotype originated in a person aged 18 to 59 who received the Ad26.COV2.S COVID-19 vaccine or a placebo. The chain employs TRBV6-2 or TRBV6-3 and TRBJ1-3; tentative D call: TRBD1 (5 bases). The CDR3 region has the DNA TGTGCCAGCAGTTACGTGTTTAAGACAGCCGGAAACACCATATATTTT. Protein: CASSYVFKTAGNTIYF.